Shown below are 4 T cell receptor beta chains from a single sample sequenced in a study of breast tumors, draining lymph nodes, adjacent tissues. Axillary draining lymph nodes of breast cancer patients supplied the node samples. TCRdb re-derived calls from the multiplex PCR reads in MiXCR, one entry per CDR3 protein. The table includes under 350,000 distinct CDR3 sequences, over 25% detected once. Sample: axillary lymph node tissue. These receptors were collected from a female donor with breast cancer. Some clones in this sample may be carry-over from other donors' samples.

This clonotype has only a few counts. This chain joins TRBV10-3 and TRBJ1-2; possibly TRBD1 for D (5 bases). The CDR3 covers 15 residues. V lost 11 bases to trimming and J lost 4 bases, with 23 bases between them. Looked up from germline, CDR1 is ENHRY and CDR2 is SYGVKD. The CDR3 loop is CAAGGGGGIAYGYTF. The DNA of the CDR3 is TGTGCCGCCGGGGGGGGGGGAGGGATCGCCTATGGCTACACCTTC.

Many counts were recorded for this clonotype. This chain joins TRBV6-1 and TRBJ1-3; 7 positions agree with TRBD1. CDR1 and CDR2 from the germline V gene are MNHNS and SASEGT. J gave up 2 bases and V 4 bases, and 5 bases lay outside the gene matches. The CDR3 consists of 15 residues. CDR3 coding DNA: TGTGCCAGCAGTGCGGGTACAGGGGCTGGAAACACCATATATTTT. Residues: CASSAGTGAGNTIYF.

Regarding this clonotype: A much larger clone differs from this one at a single base, so this may be a read error. The V and J genes are TRBV5-8 and TRBJ1-4; D gene unclear. This CDR3 comprises 16 residues. Per the germline V gene, CDR1 is SGHTS and CDR2 is YDEGEE. CDR3 sequence: CASSLNGAATNERLFF. The CDR3 DNA sequence: TGTGCCAGCAGCTTGAACGGCGCGGCAACTAATGAAAGACTGTTTTTT. Supplemented by reference TRBV5-8 and TRBJ1-4, the full variable domain reads EAGVTQSPTHLIKTRGQQATLRCSPISGHTSVYWYQQALGLGLQFLLWYDEGEERNRGNFPPRFSGRQFPNYSSELNVNALELEDSALYLCASSLNGAATNERLFFGSGTQLSVL.

This rearrangement joins TRBV11-2 to TRBJ1-3; D remains ambiguous. Trimming took 6 bases from V and 4 from J, leaving 13 bases between them. Germline V gene data show CDR1 as SGHAT and CDR2 as FQNNGV. The CDR3 contains 14 residues. The CDR3 sequence: CASSFIEGGNTIYF. Here the CDR3 DNA reads TGTGCCAGCAGTTTTATTGAAGGCGGAAACACCATATATTTT.